This T cell receptor (beta chain) was profiled in a study of OX40 agonist ivuxolimab in advanced cancers. Background on the study: Ivuxolimab is an agonistic anti-OX40 (CD134) antibody, and patients were treated with it. Ivuxolimab, which patients received intravenously every 2 weeks, was dosed at 0.01 to 10 mg/kg. The study enrolled dose-escalation patients with hepatocellular carcinoma, melanoma, renal cell or head and neck cancer.

The table came from immunoSEQ multiplex PCR; TCRdb's copy has only in-frame clones and leaves some out. The sample lists over 90,000 clones; roughly 89% were seen once. Points on this clone: As yet, its antigen is unknown.

Trimming stripped 2 bases from V and 1 base from J, with 10 bases between. CDR1 and CDR2 (germline): SNHLY, FYNNEI. This CDR3 has 15 residues. Study conclusions and caveats: Undetermined was the antigen specificity of the expanded peripheral T cells.

The sequencing here drew on CD4+ or CD8+ T cells sorted from blood, taken in a trial of the OX40 agonist ivuxolimab. V usage is TRBV2 and J usage is TRBJ2-3; D is unresolved. This TCR came from an adult with an advanced solid tumor such as melanoma, head and neck, liver or kidney cancer. The CDR3 loop is CASSERRQGTDTQYF. CDR3 coding DNA: TGTGCCAGCAGTGAAAGGCGCCAGGGCACAGATACGCAGTATTTT.